The rows below give T cell receptor beta chains drawn from one sample of a study of patients and donors after allogeneic stem cell transplantation. TCRdb reprocessed the RT-PCR reads via MiXCR and lists one record per CDR3 protein. The sample consists of about a million distinct CDR3 sequences, roughly 18% of them appearing once. The source material was blood, either unsorted or a sorted T cell fraction (not recorded which). Every receptor here comes from a human donor who was either an allogeneic HSCT recipient or a stem cell or donor lymphocyte infusion donor (not recorded which). It is not recorded whose cells these are; they may come from a transplant donor. The CDR3 runs from the conserved cysteine through the conserved F or W. Each record gives: CDR3 protein, CDR3 DNA, clone size, D gene, V gene, J gene. D genes are given only for firm matches. Clone size appears in some rows only: once, few, many, or a class for an expanded clone.

CDR3: CASSLFSRPNSNQPQHF
DNA: TGTGCCAGCAGCTTGTTTTCCAGGCCCAATAGCAATCAGCCCCAGCATTTT
size: -
D: -
V: TRBV5-6
J: TRBJ1-5

CDR3: CASSLTLQRLSNQPQHF
DNA: TGTGCCAGCAGCCTCACCCTACAGAGACTTAGCAATCAGCCCCAGCATTTT
size: many
D: -
V: TRBV12-3/TRBV12-4
J: TRBJ1-5

CDR3: CASSYGYQETQYF
DNA: TGTGCCAGCAGTTACGGCTACCAAGAGACCCAGTACTTC
size: -
D: -
V: TRBV6-2/TRBV6-3
J: TRBJ2-5

CDR3: CASTTHRGWTGELFF
DNA: TGTGCCAGCACCACCCACAGGGGGTGGACCGGGGAGCTGTTTTTT
size: -
D: TRBD1
V: TRBV6-1
J: TRBJ2-2

CDR3: CSANPTGGRNIQYF
DNA: TGCAGTGCTAACCCCACAGGGGGCAGAAACATTCAGTACTTC
size: -
D: TRBD1
V: TRBV20-1
J: TRBJ2-4

CDR3: CASSQTLGNEKLFF
DNA: TGCGCCAGCAGCCAGACTCTCGGTAATGAAAAACTGTTTTTT
size: few
D: -
V: TRBV5-1
J: TRBJ1-4

CDR3: CASSGEGGNITFWETQYF
DNA: TGTGCCAGCAGCGGCGAGGGGGGAAATATAACTTTTTGGGAGACCCAGTACTTC
size: -
D: -
V: TRBV11-2
J: TRBJ2-5

CDR3: CASSESLAGAYEQYF
DNA: TGTGCCAGCAGTGAGTCACTAGCGGGGGCCTACGAGCAGTACTTC
size: -
D: TRBD2
V: TRBV25-1
J: TRBJ2-7

CDR3: CASSYSRLAGGTDTQYF
DNA: TGTGCCAGCAGTTACTCGCGACTAGCGGGAGGCACAGATACGCAGTATTTT
size: -
D: TRBD2
V: TRBV6-5
J: TRBJ2-3

CDR3: CASSYSPGNEKLFF
DNA: TGTGCCAGCAGTTACTCCCCAGGAAATGAAAAACTGTTTTTT
size: -
D: -
V: TRBV6-5
J: TRBJ1-4

CDR3: CATSRTSTYEQYF
DNA: TGTGCCACCAGCAGGACTAGTACCTACGAGCAGTACTTC
size: few
D: -
V: TRBV15
J: TRBJ2-7

CDR3: CASSPPPGGTEAFF
DNA: TGTGCCAGCTCACCACCCCCAGGAGGCACTGAAGCTTTCTTT
size: few
D: -
V: TRBV18
J: TRBJ1-1

CDR3: CASSQDRLAGASDTQYF
DNA: TGCGCCAGCAGCCAAGATAGGCTAGCGGGGGCATCAGATACGCAGTATTTT
size: -
D: TRBD2
V: TRBV4-1
J: TRBJ2-3

CDR3: CASSQEWGGSQNEQFF
DNA: TGTGCCAGCAGCCAAGAATGGGGGGGGAGTCAGAATGAGCAGTTCTTC
size: -
D: TRBD2
V: TRBV4-2
J: TRBJ2-1

CDR3: CASSFGDTRRHEQFF
DNA: TGCGCCAGCAGCTTCGGGGACACTCGTAGGCATGAGCAGTTCTTC
size: -
D: -
V: TRBV5-1
J: TRBJ2-1

CDR3: CSARRTDTYGYTF
DNA: TGCAGTGCTAGGAGAACAGACACATATGGCTACACCTTC
size: few
D: -
V: TRBV20-1
J: TRBJ1-2

CDR3: CASSRTDRVTEAFF
DNA: TGTGCCAGCAGCAGAACCGACAGGGTCACTGAAGCTTTCTTT
size: -
D: TRBD1
V: TRBV5-5
J: TRBJ1-1

CDR3: CASSSFRDRGRESYEQYF
DNA: TGTGCCAGCAGTTCTTTCCGGGACAGGGGGCGAGAGTCTTACGAGCAGTACTTC
size: few
D: TRBD1
V: TRBV12-3/TRBV12-4
J: TRBJ2-7

CDR3: CATSERENTEAFF
DNA: TGTGCCACCAGTGAGCGGGAAAACACTGAAGCTTTCTTT
size: few
D: -
V: TRBV24-1
J: TRBJ1-1

CDR3: CSGQGSYEQYF
DNA: TGCAGCGGCCAGGGTTCCTACGAGCAGTACTTC
size: few
D: -
V: TRBV29-1
J: TRBJ2-7

CDR3: CASSSNTGGRDQPQHF
DNA: TGTGCCAGCAGCTCCAACACAGGGGGCCGAGATCAGCCCCAGCATTTT
size: many
D: TRBD1
V: TRBV7-2
J: TRBJ1-5

CDR3: CASSLGYYETQYF
DNA: TGTGCCAGCAGCTTGGGATACTATGAGACCCAGTACTTC
size: few
D: -
V: TRBV7-7
J: TRBJ2-5

CDR3: CSVGREEGALWFF
DNA: TGCAGCGTTGGGCGGGAGGAGGGGGCCCTTTGGTTCTTC
size: -
D: -
V: TRBV29-1
J: TRBJ2-1

CDR3: CASTPGLAAADTQYF
DNA: TGTGCCAGCACCCCCGGGCTAGCAGCCGCAGATACGCAGTATTTT
size: few
D: -
V: TRBV28
J: TRBJ2-3

CDR3: CSVELGGRAYEQYF
DNA: TGCAGCGTTGAACTCGGCGGAAGAGCCTACGAGCAGTACTTC
size: -
D: -
V: TRBV29-1
J: TRBJ2-7

CDR3: CAIGQGGLYEQYF
DNA: TGTGCCATCGGACAGGGAGGTTTGTACGAGCAGTACTTC
size: -
D: TRBD1
V: TRBV24-1
J: TRBJ2-7

CDR3: CASSQIILSYNEQFF
DNA: TGTGCCAGCAGCCAAATTATCCTCTCCTACAATGAGCAGTTCTTC
size: few
D: -
V: TRBV14
J: TRBJ2-1

CDR3: CASSLLTGFGTGELFF
DNA: TGTGCCAGCAGCTTGTTAACAGGTTTTGGGACCGGGGAGCTGTTTTTT
size: -
D: -
V: TRBV7-9
J: TRBJ2-2

CDR3: CSASGLEGSYGYTF
DNA: TGCAGTGCTAGTGGGTTGGAGGGCTCCTATGGCTACACCTTC
size: few
D: -
V: TRBV20-1
J: TRBJ1-2

CDR3: CASSFGRGGRETQYF
DNA: TGTGCCAGCAGTTTTGGTCGGGGGGGCAGAGAGACCCAGTACTTC
size: few
D: TRBD2
V: TRBV12-3/TRBV12-4
J: TRBJ2-5

CDR3: CASRSGTGNTIYF
DNA: TGCGCCAGCAGGTCAGGGACTGGAAACACCATATATTTT
size: many
D: -
V: TRBV5-1
J: TRBJ1-3